This T cell receptor beta chain originates from a study of cytotoxic CD8 clonotypes in ibrutinib-treated CLL (dated by TCRdb to about 2021). Concerning the study at large: The cohort was composed of more than ten relapsed/refractory and roughly 16 treatment-naive patients; IGHV unmutated status was identified in around 17 patients. Cryopreserved peripheral blood mononuclear cells were collected before treatment, at response, and at either disease progression or sustained remission. Response samples were obtained after a median of approximately twelve months of treatment, with a range of about 6 to 40 months. An average of about 260,000 productive templates and 94,082 productive rearrangements was obtained per sample. Of the 70 to 100 people in the trial, approximately 26 had longitudinal samples available. All remission and progressive disease samples were collected while patients were still receiving ibrutinib. Partial responses were observed in about 25 patients and complete responses in 2; after a median follow-up of around 64 months, remission was maintained in 14 patients and progression was observed in approximately 12. Overall study results and their limits: Public clonotypes were rare and either shrank or stayed stable during treatment, and the rise in clonality at ibrutinib response reflected expansion of private clonotypes. Clonality rose at ibrutinib response, remained stable during sustained remission, and dropped back toward baseline at progression. At baseline, clonality was higher than in age-matched healthy donors and showed a strong correlation with circulating CD8+ T-cell counts. Sustained-remission and progressing patients did not have matched sampling times, and lymph node repertoires were not examined.

This clone was recorded many times. The antigen it recognizes is unknown. One base away there is no much larger clone; base qualities are not given. The CDR3 has 12 amino acids, counting the end cysteine and phenylalanine. Kept here is only the CDR3 DNA, which spans 36 bases and is read in frame from base 1. Trimming removed 4 bases from V and 2 bases from J, leaving 9 bases between the germline ends. CDR1 SQVTM and CDR2 ANQGSEA are derived from the germline V gene. A MiSeq instrument was used for deep resolution sequencing, which targeted depths ranging from 1 in 1 million up to 1 in 200,000 T cells, with coverage averaging 10x for each clonotype. TCR beta libraries were generated with the immunoSEQ hsTCRB Kit. The published analysis was carried out like this. ImmunoSEQ Data Assistant and ImmunoSEQ Analyzer were used for data analysis, and V, D and J genes were assigned according to IMGT definitions. Clonality, which ranges from 0 to 1, was calculated by subtracting the normalized Shannon entropy of productive rearrangement frequencies from one. Only overrepresented clonotypes making up at least 0.05% of each patient's repertoire were included in the public clonotype analysis. Some twelve repertoires from age-matched healthy donors, obtained from immuneACCESS, served as clonality controls. TCRdb provides this immuneACCESS table in a form limited to in-frame rearrangements. Some clones are lacking; in checked studies, under half of them reflect an unresolved V gene, and why the rest are absent is not known. The V and J calls and the clone size are those of that table, but D and trimming were determined from the DNA. This sample has 130,000 or so clones in its table, and approximately 80% of those were observed once. The ten largest account for about 27% of the sample.

This specimen's time point label, per the study, means: eleven to twelve months on ibrutinib. For TCR beta library preparation, 1.5 to 2 micrograms of genomic DNA was extracted from cryopreserved PBMCs. Longitudinal blood samples from CLL patients on ibrutinib monotherapy underwent high-throughput TCR beta sequencing. The patients took part in an open-label, single-center phase 2 trial of ibrutinib monotherapy. Here the chain combines TRBV29-1 and TRBJ2-7; TRBD1 might be the D gene, on 5 matching bases. This sequence was found in a human donor with chronic lymphocytic leukemia. The starting material was PBMCs, obtained after 12 months of ibrutinib treatment. CDR3 region: CSVAPDTYEQYF. The nucleotide sequence reads TGCAGCGTTGCCCCGGACACCTACGAGCAGTACTTC.